The 23 T cell receptor beta chains below were found in one sample sequenced in a study of T cell responses to AZD1222 COVID-19 vaccine. Only in-frame clones appear in the TCRdb table, and some are missing; sequencing was by immunoSEQ multiplex PCR. The table records 150,000 or so clones, roughly 92% of them present only once. The input for sequencing was peripheral blood, taken on day 0 of AZD1222 vaccination. The receptors here all came from an adult in good health.

The chain uses TRBV5-1 and TRBJ1-1, with D unclear. CDR3 length: 14 amino acids. Trimming left V 0 bases short and J 1 base short, with 7 bases between. The germline gives CDR1 SGHRS, CDR2 YFSETQ. The CDR3: CASSLGAANTEAFF. The CDR3 nucleotides are TGCGCCAGCAGCTTGGGGGCGGCGAACACTGAAGCTTTCTTT.

The chain uses TRBV6-5 and TRBJ2-1, with 13 bases identical to TRBD2. The germline V gene encodes CDR1 MNHEY and CDR2 SVGAGI. V shed 8 bases, J shed 6 bases, and the junction held 7 bases outside the gene matches. The length of the CDR3 is 15 residues. CDR3 region: CASHPRLAGGNEQFF. CDR3 in DNA: TGTGCCAGCCACCCAAGACTAGCGGGAGGCAATGAGCAGTTCTTC.

The rearrangement links TRBV18 to TRBJ2-4; TRBD1 agrees at 7 bases. Germline V gene lookup returns CDR1 KGHSH and CDR2 LQKENI. The CDR3 is 15 amino acids. V was pared by 4 bases and J by 2 bases, with 5 bases of the junction left unmatched. The CDR3 protein is CASSLRQGSKNIQYF. The CDR3 coding sequence is TGTGCCAGCTCACTACGACAGGGATCCAAAAACATTCAGTACTTC.

The sample holds one count of this clone. This chain joins TRBV19 and TRBJ2-4, with 9 bases identical to TRBD1. This CDR3 has 17 residues. Germline loops: CDR1 LNHDA, CDR2 SQIVND (reference sequence). V lost 10 bases and J lost 1; bases outside the gene matches: 14. The CDR3, as DNA: TGTGCCACTACCCACGGGACAGGGCTGGGGGCCAAAAACATTCAGTACTTC. Amino acid sequence: CATTHGTGLGAKNIQYF. Based on the CDR3 plus reference TRBV19 and TRBJ2-4, the full variable domain is DGGITQSPKYLFRKEGQNVTLSCEQNLNHDAMYWYRQDPGQGLRLIYYSQIVNDFQKGDIAEGYSVSREKKESFPLTVTSAQKNPTAFYLCATTHGTGLGAKNIQYFGAGTRLSVL.

The CDR3: CASSLGPPTEAFF. The DNA for the CDR3 is TGTGCCAGCAGTTTGGGACCCCCAACGGAAGCTTTCTTT. The V call is TRBV27, the J call TRBJ1-1; perhaps TRBD1 as D (5 bases). Germline CDR1 MNHEY, CDR2 SMNVEV (reference sequence). This CDR3 comprises 13 residues. V lost 3 bases and J 8 bases, leaving 13 bases between the germline ends.

J is TRBJ1-2 and V is TRBV6-2 or TRBV6-3; D remains ambiguous. The CDR3 consists of 13 residues. Germline values: CDR1 MNHEY, CDR2 SVGEGT. With 6 bases removed from V and 8 bases from J, the gap between germline ends came to 16 bases. DNA of the CDR3: TGTGCCAGCAGCCTAAAGACGGGAGGAGGCTACACCTTC. Translating gives CASSLKTGGGYTF.

The rearrangement joins TRBV5-1 to TRBJ1-4; D is ambiguous. The germline CDR1 and CDR2 sequences are SGHRS and YFSETQ. Trimming removed 0 bases at V and 3 bases at J, with 6 bases between. CDR3 size: 14 residues. The CDR3 nucleotides read TGCGCCAGCAGCTTGGGAACTGCTAATGAAAAACTGTTTTTT. Translating it yields CASSLGTANEKLFF.

This chain uses TRBV27 with TRBJ1-4; D uncertain. Looked up from germline, CDR1 is MNHEY and CDR2 is SMNVEV (reference sequence). The CDR3 length is 14 residues. Trimming pared 7 bases from V and 4 bases from J, leaving 13 bases between. The CDR3, as DNA: TGTGCCAGCACGAAAGCGGGGTTTAATGAAAAACTGTTTTTT. It translates to CASTKAGFNEKLFF.

The chain is built from TRBV5-1 and TRBJ1-2; 7 nucleotides align to TRBD1. Germline-derived CDR1 and CDR2 are SGHRS and YFSETQ. CDR3 length: 16 residues. V trimming: 1 base; J trimming: 8 bases; junction bases outside the gene matches: 14. This chain's CDR3 is CASSLNGDRDPRGYTF. The CDR3, as DNA: TGCGCCAGCAGCTTGAATGGCGACAGGGACCCCAGGGGCTACACCTTC.

The CDR3 spells CATSSGPDEKLFF. The CDR3 nucleotides read TGTGCCACCAGTTCAGGGCCCGACGAAAAACTGTTTTTT. The chain has TRBV24-1 and TRBJ1-4; D is possibly TRBD1 (5 bases). CDR1 KGHDR and CDR2 SFDVKD come from the germline V gene. Trimming shortened V by 6 bases and J by 8 bases, and 12 bases separated the two germline ends. There are 13 residues in the CDR3.

The J gene is TRBJ1-2, the V gene TRBV3-1 (or the pseudogene TRBV3-2); D possibly corresponds to TRBD1 (5 bases). Deletions cut 4 bases from V and 3 bases from J, with 12 bases between. From germline, CDR1 is LGHDT and CDR2 YNNKEL (reference sequence). This CDR3 is 14 amino acids long. The CDR3 nucleotides read TGTGCCAGCAGCCGTGGCTGGGGGGACTATGGCTACACCTTC. This translates into CASSRGWGDYGYTF.

The chain couples TRBV19 to TRBJ2-1, with TRBD2 matching over 13 bases. This CDR3 is built from 17 residues. CDR1 is LNHDA and CDR2 is SQIVND in the germline V gene (reference sequence). Trimming removed 6 bases from V and 0 bases from J; junction bases left unmatched: 5. The CDR3 region is CASRGLAGASSYNEQFF. The DNA of the CDR3 is TGTGCCAGTAGAGGACTAGCGGGAGCTAGCTCCTACAATGAGCAGTTCTTC.

This rearrangement joins TRBV5-6 to TRBJ1-6, with D perhaps matching TRBD1 (6 bases). The V gene lost 0 bases and the J gene lost 7 bases, with 14 bases spanning the gap. CDR1 is SGHDT, CDR2 YYEEEE, per germline. This CDR3 spans 16 amino acids. CDR3 sequence reads: CASSLGQGIPNSPLHF. CDR3 bases: TGTGCCAGCAGCTTGGGGCAGGGGATTCCCAATTCACCCCTCCACTTT.

The chain employs TRBV27 and TRBJ2-7, with 11 bases aligning to TRBD2. CDR1 and CDR2 from the germline V gene are MNHEY and SMNVEV (reference sequence). The CDR3 runs 14 residues. Trimming at V came to 4 bases and at J to 7 bases, leaving 6 bases not matched to a gene. The CDR3 DNA is TGTGCCAGCAGTTCAATAGCGGGAGGGAGGGAGCAGTACTTC. Protein sequence: CASSSIAGGREQYF.

The chain couples TRBV6-2 or TRBV6-3 to TRBJ2-3; weak D call: TRBD2 (5 bases). The germline V gene has CDR1 MNHEY and CDR2 SVGEGT. The CDR3 is 13 amino acids. With 2 bases removed from V and 4 bases from J, the gap between germline ends came to 7 bases. The CDR3 nucleotides are TGTGCCAGCAGTTACGGGAGTTCAGATACGCAGTATTTT. As protein: CASSYGSSDTQYF.

Only a few counts were recorded for this clone. The V gene is TRBV9, the J gene TRBJ2-1, with D perhaps assigned TRBD1 or TRBD2 (5 bases each). The ends were cut back, 3 bases at V and 10 bases at J, with 14 bases in the middle. Germline V gene data show CDR1 as SGDLS and CDR2 as YYNGEE. The CDR3 length is 13 residues. The CDR3 sequence is CASSASGDDEQFF. In DNA, the CDR3 is TGTGCCAGCAGCGCCTCTGGGGACGACGAGCAGTTCTTC.

The genes are TRBV6-5 and TRBJ1-5; D is ambiguous. Germline V gene data show CDR1 as MNHEY and CDR2 as SVGAGI. The germline V and J ends were trimmed by 6 bases and 0 bases, with 9 bases remaining between them. The CDR3 runs to 14 residues. The chain's CDR3 is CASSRGDSNQPQHF. CDR3 nucleotide sequence: TGTGCCAGCAGCCGAGGAGATAGCAATCAGCCCCAGCATTTT.

This clone was seen once. The genes are TRBV18 and TRBJ2-2; D gene ambiguous. The CDR3 is 14 amino acids. Germline V gives CDR1 KGHSH, CDR2 LQKENI. Trimming removed 3 bases at V and 4 bases at J, with 9 bases between. Here the CDR3 DNA reads TGTGCCAGCTCACCCGTAAGGGCCACCGGGGAGCTGTTTTTT. Amino acids: CASSPVRATGELFF. Full variable domain (remainder filled in from reference TRBV18 and TRBJ2-2): NAGVMQNPRHLVRRRGQEARLRCSPMKGHSHVYWYRQLPEEGLKFMVYLQKENIIDESGMPKERFSAEFPKEGPSILRIQQVVRGDSAAYFCASSPVRATGELFFGEGSRLTVL.

This chain joins TRBV20-1 and TRBJ2-4; TRBD1 or TRBD2 may be the D gene (5 bases each). The CDR3 has 11 residues. Germline-derived CDR1 and CDR2 are DFQATT and SNEGSKA (reference sequence). Trimming shortened V by 7 bases and J by 6 bases, and 10 bases separated the two germline ends. CDR3 sequence reads: CSGGPGNIQYF. The CDR3, as DNA: TGCAGTGGGGGACCTGGAAACATTCAGTACTTC.

CDR3 residues: CASSSTRRGVAQHF. The CDR3 nucleotides read TGTGCCAGCAGTTCCACACGAAGGGGCGTGGCCCAGCATTTT. The J gene is TRBJ1-5, the V gene TRBV6-5; possibly TRBD1 for D (5 bases). The germline V and J ends were trimmed by 4 bases and 11 bases, with 18 bases remaining between them. The length of the CDR3 is 14 residues. Germline values: CDR1 MNHEY, CDR2 SVGAGI.

This chain links TRBV18 with TRBJ1-1; D not certain. The CDR3 runs 16 residues. V lost 0 bases to trimming and J lost 0 bases, with 11 bases between them. Germline assignment: CDR1 KGHSH and CDR2 LQKENI. The CDR3 sequence: CASSPPVVQMNTEAFF. As DNA, the CDR3 is TGTGCCAGCTCACCACCGGTGGTACAGATGAACACTGAAGCTTTCTTT.

V gene TRBV10-3 combines with J gene TRBJ2-1; D uncertain. V lost 2 bases and J lost 0, with 14 bases in between. The CDR3 has 17 residues. Germline V gives CDR1 ENHRY, CDR2 SYGVKD. CDR3 amino acids: CAISERVSVSSYNEQFF. The CDR3 nucleotides read TGTGCCATCAGTGAGAGGGTATCGGTGAGCTCCTACAATGAGCAGTTCTTC.

The chain joins TRBV28 to TRBJ1-1; a possible D gene is TRBD1 (5 bases). The V and J ends lost 2 bases and 1 base respectively, with 14 bases between them. Germline V gene sequence: CDR1 MDHEN, CDR2 SYDVKM. This CDR3 contains 16 residues. Here the CDR3 DNA reads TGTGCCAGCAGTTTAGGGGGGTTAGGGCCGAACACTGAAGCTTTCTTT. Its protein product is CASSLGGLGPNTEAFF.